These T cell receptor beta chains were read from a single sample in a study of T-cell reconstitution after alpha-beta-depleted transplantation in children. TCRdb fed the PCR reads into MiXCR, producing one record per CDR3 protein. The sample includes about 580,000 distinct CDR3 sequences, 23% of them seen just once. The material was PBMCs, mostly from graft donor cells, obtained 360 days after TCRalphabeta/CD19-depleted stem cell transplant. These receptors were obtained from a boy under three years old who had a stem cell transplant for acute myeloid leukemia, so the T cells may come from the graft donor. CDR3s include the opening cysteine and the closing phenylalanine or tryptophan. The D gene is left open where the match is weak. Size tells how often a clone was seen (once, few, many) or the class of an expanded clone, and some rows leave it out.

j_call | d_call | cdr3_length | v_call | clone_size | cdr3_aa | cdr3_nt
TRBJ1-2 | . | 13 | TRBV29-1 | few | CSVEDQDDYGYTF | TGCAGCGTTGAAGACCAGGACGACTATGGCTACACCTTC
TRBJ2-1 | TRBD2 | 15 | TRBV6-1 | . | CASRLAGISYNEQFF | TGTGCCAGCAGACTAGCGGGGATCTCCTACAATGAGCAGTTCTTC
TRBJ2-2 | TRBD2 | 16 | TRBV6-1 | few | CASSPSSGGITGELFF | TGTGCCAGCAGTCCCTCTAGCGGGGGGATCACCGGGGAGCTGTTTTTT
TRBJ2-5 | TRBD2 | 15 | TRBV24-1 | . | CATSDPGLGEETQYF | TGTGCCACCAGTGACCCGGGACTAGGGGAAGAGACCCAGTACTTC
TRBJ2-1 | . | 14 | TRBV9 | few | CASSVGGMVDEQFF | TGTGCCAGCAGCGTAGGAGGGATGGTGGATGAGCAGTTCTTC
TRBJ2-7 | . | 13 | TRBV20-1 | . | CSAISQGSFEQYF | TGCAGTGCTATCAGCCAGGGATCCTTCGAGCAGTACTTC
TRBJ2-2 | . | 14 | TRBV12-3/TRBV12-4 | many | CASSPSGGDGELFF | TGTGCCAGCAGTCCTAGTGGGGGTGACGGGGAGCTGTTTTTT
TRBJ2-2 | TRBD2 | 17 | TRBV28 | few | CASSLLAGGENTGELFF | TGTGCCAGCAGTTTATTGGCGGGGGGAGAAAACACCGGGGAGCTGTTTTTT
TRBJ2-1 | TRBD1 | 16 | TRBV6-2/TRBV6-3 | . | CASSFLGGIPYNEQFF | TGTGCCAGCAGTTTCCTAGGGGGCATACCGTACAATGAGCAGTTCTTC
TRBJ2-2 | TRBD1 | 14 | TRBV28 | . | CAAIPGTDSGELFF | TGTGCCGCGATACCCGGGACAGATTCCGGGGAGCTGTTTTTT
TRBJ1-1 | TRBD1 | 19 | TRBV29-1 | . | CSVPDYQPGQGSVYTEAFF | TGCAGCGTTCCTGATTACCAACCGGGACAGGGGAGTGTGTACACTGAAGCTTTCTTT
TRBJ2-2 | . | 15 | TRBV20-1 | . | CSARVVGRDTGELFF | TGCAGTGCTAGAGTGGTGGGGCGGGACACCGGGGAGCTGTTTTTT
TRBJ2-2 | . | 16 | TRBV19 | . | CATTPLGTVNTGELFF | TGTGCCACCACACCCTTGGGGACGGTGAACACCGGGGAGCTGTTTTTT
TRBJ1-1 | . | 15 | TRBV29-1 | few | CSVSPVDRPNTEAFF | TGCAGCGTGTCACCGGTCGACAGGCCGAACACTGAAGCTTTCTTT
TRBJ1-1 | . | 13 | TRBV6-2/TRBV6-3 | . | CASLGTPNTEAFF | TGTGCCAGCCTTGGGACGCCGAACACTGAAGCTTTCTTT
TRBJ2-1 | TRBD2 | 15 | TRBV7-3 | . | CASSSRGGLENEQFF | TGTGCCAGCAGCTCCCGGGGGGGCCTTGAAAATGAGCAGTTCTTC
TRBJ1-1 | . | 11 | TRBV4-1 | few | CASSQGTQAFF | TGCGCCAGCAGCCAAGGCACGCAAGCTTTCTTT
TRBJ2-1 | . | 14 | TRBV20-1 | . | CSARTGTVLNEQFF | TGCAGTGCTAGGACGGGGACCGTTCTCAATGAGCAGTTCTTC
TRBJ1-2 | . | 15 | TRBV20-1 | few | CSARTKLTAKYGYTF | TGCAGTGCTCGAACTAAGTTGACAGCGAAATATGGCTACACCTTC
TRBJ1-1 | . | 16 | TRBV6-5 | . | CASSYSHRPTNTEAFF | TGTGCCAGCAGTTACTCGCACAGACCTACGAACACTGAAGCTTTCTTT
TRBJ1-5 | . | 17 | TRBV12-3/TRBV12-4 | few | CASSLGQGRNSNQPQHF | TGTGCCAGCAGTTTAGGCCAGGGGAGGAATAGCAATCAGCCCCAGCATTTT
TRBJ2-1 | . | 16 | TRBV6-2/TRBV6-3 | . | CASSFGPKKINNEQFF | TGTGCCAGCAGTTTCGGCCCAAAAAAAATTAACAATGAGCAGTTCTTC
TRBJ2-3 | TRBD2 | 13 | TRBV20-1 | many | CSAQRGAPDTQYF | TGCAGTGCTCAGCGGGGGGCCCCAGATACGCAGTATTTT
TRBJ2-5 | . | 12 | TRBV9 | few | CASSVGRETQYF | TGTGCCAGCAGCGTAGGACGGGAGACCCAGTACTTC
TRBJ2-5 | . | 12 | TRBV20-1 | . | CSARDTWETQYF | TGCAGTGCTAGAGACACGTGGGAGACCCAGTACTTC
TRBJ1-1 | . | 11 | TRBV30 | few | CAWSGRAEAFF | .
TRBJ2-5 | . | 12 | TRBV10-3 | few | CAIGGGQETQYF | TGTGCCATCGGAGGGGGCCAAGAGACCCAGTACTTC
TRBJ2-1 | . | 16 | TRBV2 | . | CASSSTGTRSYNEQFF | TGTGCCAGCAGTTCAACCGGGACACGCTCCTACAATGAGCAGTTCTTC
TRBJ2-5 | TRBD2 | 16 | TRBV20-1 | few | CSARPGASGGGETQYF | TGCAGTGCTAGACCGGGGGCTAGCGGGGGGGGAGAGACCCAGTACTTC
TRBJ2-7 | . | 15 | TRBV20-1 | . | CSARDGRLPTGEQYF | TGCAGTGCTAGAGATGGGCGACTCCCTACGGGGGAGCAGTACTTC
TRBJ2-7 | TRBD1 | 16 | TRBV12-3/TRBV12-4 | . | CASNPYGTGSSYEQYF | TGTGCCAGCAACCCCTATGGGACAGGGAGCTCCTACGAGCAGTACTTC
TRBJ1-2 | . | 12 | TRBV29-1 | few | CSVHVNNYGYTF | TGCAGCGTTCATGTCAATAACTATGGCTACACCTTC
TRBJ2-3 | . | 12 | TRBV24-1 | . | CATSYGADTQYF | TGTGCCACCAGTTACGGGGCAGATACGCAGTATTTT
TRBJ1-1 | . | 17 | TRBV4-3 | many | CASSQEWGAAMNTEAFF | TGCGCCAGCAGCCAAGAATGGGGGGCAGCAATGAACACTGAAGCTTTCTTT
TRBJ2-7 | TRBD1 | 13 | TRBV20-1 | few | CSASRDRHYEQYF | TGCAGTGCTTCCCGGGACAGGCACTACGAGCAGTACTTC
TRBJ2-7 | . | 11 | TRBV10-1 | . | CARSSSYEQYF | TGCGCCAGGAGCAGCTCCTACGAGCAGTACTTC
TRBJ2-2 | . | 12 | TRBV7-9 | . | CASIGLTGELFF | TGTGCCAGCATTGGGTTAACCGGGGAGCTGTTTTTT
TRBJ2-3 | . | 14 | TRBV15 | few | CATSRDRDTDTQYF | TGTGCCACCAGCAGAGATCGGGACACAGATACGCAGTATTTT
TRBJ2-7 | . | 15 | TRBV4-3 | . | CASSQDRGSSPEQYF | TGCGCCAGCAGCCAAGATCGCGGATCTTCGCCCGAGCAGTACTTC
TRBJ2-6 | . | 18 | TRBV21-1 | few | CASSITGTEPSGANVLTF | TGTGCCAGCAGCATTACCGGGACGGAACCCTCTGGGGCCAACGTCCTGACTTTC
TRBJ2-7 | . | 17 | TRBV20-1 | few | CSARDPSWAENPYEQYF | TGCAGTGCTAGAGATCCAAGTTGGGCTGAAAACCCCTACGAGCAGTACTTC
TRBJ2-1 | . | 13 | TRBV11-2 | . | CASSLYRANEQFF | TGTGCCAGCAGCTTGTACAGGGCCAATGAGCAGTTCTTC
TRBJ2-7 | TRBD1 | 12 | TRBV20-1 | . | CSAPGQPYEQYF | TGCAGTGCTCCGGGACAGCCCTACGAGCAGTACTTC